Below, 27 T cell receptor beta chains from the same sample are listed, as sequenced in a study of PD-1 blockade in classical Hodgkin lymphoma. Only in-frame clones appear in the TCRdb table, and some are missing; sequencing was by immunoSEQ multiplex PCR. The sample holds 40,000 to 65,000 clones, 81% seen once. Every patient experienced relapse after autologous stem cell transplantation, and brentuximab vedotin exposure varied. The sample consisted of peripheral blood mononuclear cells (PBMCs), taken at baseline. The receptors here all came from a human donor with classical Hodgkin lymphoma.

The chain combines TRBV30 with TRBJ1-4; 7 positions agree with TRBD1. The germline CDR1 and CDR2 sequences are GTSNPN and SVGIG (reference sequence). With 0 bases clipped from V and 5 bases from J, the junction kept 6 bases outside the gene matches. This CDR3 contains 15 residues. Here the CDR3 reads CAWSVRRGPNEKLFF. CDR3 in DNA: TGTGCCTGGAGTGTACGAAGGGGGCCGAATGAAAAACTGTTTTTT.

The gene calls are TRBV18 and TRBJ1-1; no clear D. Trimming pared 1 base from V and 2 bases from J, leaving 2 bases between. Germline V gene sequence: CDR1 KGHSH, CDR2 LQKENI. This CDR3 has 12 residues. The CDR3 DNA reads as TGTGCCAGCTCACCACAAAACACTGAAGCTTTCTTT. This codes for CASSPQNTEAFF.

The chain is built from TRBV9 and TRBJ1-1, with D perhaps TRBD1 (5 bases). Germline V CDR1 and CDR2: SGDLS, YYNGEE. CDR3 length equals 13 residues. The ends were cut back, 3 bases at V and 1 base at J, with 7 bases in the middle. The DNA for the CDR3 is TGTGCCAGCAGCGGGCAGGGGAACACTGAAGCTTTCTTT. Protein product: CASSGQGNTEAFF.

This chain links TRBV5-1 with TRBJ1-2; D not certain. V shed 5 bases and J shed 7 bases, with 15 bases lying between them. The CDR3 runs to 13 residues. Germline values: CDR1 SGHRS, CDR2 YFSETQ. The CDR3 DNA is TGCGCCAGCAGGGGGTCCCCCGAGGGTGGCTACACCTTC. It translates to CASRGSPEGGYTF.

The V and J genes are TRBV6-5 and TRBJ1-4; D is unclear. With 0 bases removed from V and 3 bases from J, the gap between germline ends came to 8 bases. Per germline, CDR1 MNHEY and CDR2 SVGAGI. CDR3 length equals 15 residues. The CDR3 nucleotides read TGTGCCAGCAGTTACTCCGGGTCCTCTAATGAAAAACTGTTTTTT. Protein sequence: CASSYSGSSNEKLFF.

This chain uses TRBV7-2 with TRBJ2-5; tentative D call: TRBD2 (6 bases). Deletions cut 0 bases from V and 3 bases from J, with 8 bases between. The CDR3 is made up of 14 amino acids. Germline CDR1 and CDR2: SGHTA and FQGNSA. The CDR3 DNA is TGTGCCAGCAGCTTAGCCACGGGGGAAGAGACCCAGTACTTC. Protein: CASSLATGEETQYF. The variable domain in full, completed from reference TRBV7-2 and TRBJ2-5, reads GAGVSQSPSNKVTEKGKDVELRCDPISGHTALYWYRQSLGQGLEFLIYFQGNSAPDKSGLPSDRFSAERTGGSVSTLTIQRTQQEDSAVYLCASSLATGEETQYFGPGTRLLVL.

The chain recombines TRBV19 with TRBJ1-1; 7 bases fit TRBD1. The CDR3 loop spans 14 amino acids. CDR1 is LNHDA and CDR2 is SQIVND in the germline V gene (reference sequence). V was clipped by 6 bases and J by 8 bases; unmatched bases: 12. This CDR3 is CASRPLTGTYEAFF. The CDR3 nucleotides are TGTGCCAGTAGACCTCTGACAGGGACCTACGAAGCTTTCTTT.

This chain links TRBV4-3 with TRBJ2-2; D is uncertain. Germline loops: CDR1 LGHNA, CDR2 YSLEER. This CDR3 is 17 amino acids long. The V gene lost 2 bases and the J gene lost 1 base, with 14 bases spanning the gap. The CDR3 bases are TGCGCCAGCAGCCAAATTTCCGGTCCAGAGAACACCGGGGAGCTGTTTTTT. Encoded protein: CASSQISGPENTGELFF.

This chain connects TRBV2 to TRBJ2-5; no reliable D call. The germline CDR1 and CDR2 sequences are SNHLY and FYNNEI. The CDR3 consists of 13 residues. The V end was cut by 10 bases, the J end by 0 bases, with 12 bases between. This chain's CDR3 is CATLPADQETQYF. The CDR3 DNA reads TGTGCCACCCTCCCGGCGGACCAAGAGACCCAGTACTTC.

This clone appeared a single time. This chain links TRBV19 with TRBJ1-3; 7 bases are shared with TRBD1. The CDR3 is made up of 15 amino acids. Germline V gene sequence: CDR1 LNHDA, CDR2 SQIVND (reference sequence). J lost 0 bases, V lost 11 bases, and 10 bases had no gene match. CDR3 bases: TGTGCCGTCTTAGGGGGCCTCCACTCTGGAAACACCATATATTTT. This codes for CAVLGGLHSGNTIYF.

This rearrangement joins TRBV5-1 to TRBJ2-1; 11 nucleotides align to TRBD2. Losses at the gene ends were 4 bases for V and 9 bases for J; bases not matched to a gene: 9. Germline CDR1 and CDR2: SGHRS and YFSETQ. The CDR3 extends over 15 amino acids. CDR3 nucleotide sequence: TGCGCCAGCAGCGTGACCGGGACTAGCGGTCTTGAGCAGTTCTTC. Translated, it gives CASSVTGTSGLEQFF.

This chain connects TRBV21-1 to TRBJ2-2. TRBV21-1 is listed as a pseudogene. The CDR3 runs 13 residues. The CDR3 is CASSIDQGGELFF. As DNA, the CDR3 is TGTGCCAGCAGCATAGACCAAGGGGGGGAGCTGTTTTTT.

This chain uses TRBV5-1 with TRBJ2-3; the match to TRBD1 covers 9 bases. V lost 4 bases to trimming and J lost 5 bases; unmatched junction nucleotides: 5. The CDR3 is 14 residues long. In germline, CDR1 is SGHRS, CDR2 YFSETQ. CDR3 DNA sequence: TGCGCCAGCAGCCGGGACAGGGAACAAGATACGCAGTATTTT. Its translation is CASSRDREQDTQYF.

The chain carries TRBV18 and TRBJ2-4, with 10 positions matching TRBD2. With V trimmed by 2 bases and J by 9 bases, 10 bases remained unmatched. CDR1 is KGHSH and CDR2 is LQKENI in the germline V gene. The CDR3 is 16 amino acids. The DNA for the CDR3 is TGTGCCAGCTCACCAAACCTAGCGGGAGTCGGGGGCATTCAGTACTTC. This gives the protein CASSPNLAGVGGIQYF.

The V gene is TRBV5-1, the J gene TRBJ2-3, with TRBD2 as a possible D gene (7 bases). CDR1 and CDR2 from the germline V gene are SGHRS and YFSETQ. The CDR3 is 16 residues long. V was trimmed by 0 bases and J by 5 bases, leaving 16 bases between them. The CDR3 protein is CASSLAGGQGVDTQYF. CDR3 bases: TGCGCCAGCAGCTTGGCCGGGGGGCAGGGTGTAGATACGCAGTATTTT.

In nucleotides, the CDR3 is TGTGCCTGGAGTGCGTCTCATAATTCACCCCTCCACTTT. Protein sequence: CAWSASHNSPLHF. This chain joins TRBV30 and TRBJ1-6, with D unclear. The CDR3 has 13 residues. V lost 1 base and J 5 bases, leaving 6 bases between the germline ends. Germline V gives CDR1 GTSNPN, CDR2 SVGIG (reference sequence).

The V and J genes are TRBV9 and TRBJ2-2, with D unresolved. Per the germline V gene, CDR1 is SGDLS and CDR2 is YYNGEE. V lost 0 bases and J lost 3, with 12 bases in between. This CDR3 comprises 16 residues. This CDR3 is CASSVARRPYTGELFF. CDR3 coding DNA: TGTGCCAGCAGCGTAGCTAGAAGACCCTACACCGGGGAGCTGTTTTTT.

The gene calls are TRBV19 and TRBJ2-1; 11 nucleotides align to TRBD2. The CDR3 length is 16 residues. V shed 6 bases, J shed 9 bases, and the junction held 13 bases outside the gene matches. From germline, CDR1 is LNHDA and CDR2 SQIVND (reference sequence). The CDR3 spells CASSNRLAGLKGEQFF. The CDR3 nucleotides are TGTGCCAGTAGCAACCGACTAGCGGGATTAAAGGGTGAGCAGTTCTTC.

The chain uses TRBV15 and TRBJ2-7; 8 bases are a match to TRBD1. Per the germline V gene, CDR1 is LNHNV and CDR2 is YYDKDF (reference sequence). The CDR3 spans 13 residues. The V and J ends lost 9 bases and 6 bases, in that order; junction bases with no gene match: 10. This chain's CDR3 is CATGRDRSGEQYF. The DNA of the CDR3 is TGTGCCACAGGCCGGGACAGGTCTGGCGAGCAGTACTTC.

This chain links TRBV19 with TRBJ2-2; D unresolved. Trimming took 4 bases from V and 3 from J, leaving 18 bases between them. The germline V gene encodes CDR1 LNHDA and CDR2 SQIVND (reference sequence). The length of the CDR3 is 17 residues. The DNA of the CDR3 is TGTGCCAGTAGTAGAGGCTTTGGCTCTGGGGACACCGGGGAGCTGTTTTTT. This translates into CASSRGFGSGDTGELFF.

This clone has only one observation. The V call is TRBV4-1, the J call TRBJ2-2; no reliable D call. V was trimmed by 4 bases and J by 0 bases, leaving 15 bases between them. The CDR3 sequence is 17 residues long. Germline loops: CDR1 MGHRA, CDR2 YSYEKL. The DNA for the CDR3 is TGCGCCAGCAGCCTTCTCTGGAGTAGTCCGAACACCGGGGAGCTGTTTTTT. Translating it yields CASSLLWSSPNTGELFF.

The chain has TRBV7-6 and TRBJ1-1, with 9 bases lining up with TRBD1. V lost 10 bases, J lost 3 bases, and 6 bases stayed unmatched. Germline values: CDR1 SGHVS, CDR2 FNYEAQ. There are 13 residues in the CDR3. Here the CDR3 DNA reads TGTGCCACACAGGGGGCTTGGGACACTGAAGCTTTCTTT. Translated, it gives CATQGAWDTEAFF.

The rearrangement uses TRBV27 and TRBJ1-5; D gene uncertain. This CDR3 is 12 amino acids long. V gave up 8 bases and J gave up 4 bases, with 9 bases separating them. Per germline, CDR1 MNHEY and CDR2 SMNVEV (reference sequence). The CDR3 is CASSTTNQPQHF. The CDR3 DNA sequence: TGTGCCAGCTCGACAACGAATCAGCCCCAGCATTTT.

There are a few counts of this clone. The chain employs TRBV27 and TRBJ1-1, with D perhaps matching TRBD1 (5 bases). CDR3 size: 13 residues. Germline-derived CDR1 and CDR2 are MNHEY and SMNVEV (reference sequence). V was shortened by 5 bases and J by 5 bases, with 12 bases between the two germline ends. The chain's CDR3 is CASSPQGWTEAFF. The CDR3, as DNA: TGTGCCAGCAGTCCCCAGGGTTGGACTGAAGCTTTCTTT.

This sequence joins TRBV4-1 and TRBJ2-1; perhaps D is TRBD1 or TRBD2 (6 bases each). Germline CDR1 MGHRA, CDR2 YSYEKL. Trimming removed 6 bases from V and 6 bases from J, with 18 bases in between. This CDR3 spans 15 amino acids. The CDR3 DNA reads TGCGCCAGCAGGAAACGGGGGCGCGAACTCAATGAGCAGTTCTTC. It translates to CASRKRGRELNEQFF.

The chain couples TRBV5-8 to TRBJ1-5; no clear D. Per germline, CDR1 SGHTS and CDR2 YDEGEE. The CDR3 spans 14 residues. The V and J ends lost 0 bases and 0 bases respectively, with 4 bases between them. CDR3 sequence reads: CASSLASSNQPQHF. The CDR3 nucleotides read TGTGCCAGCAGCTTGGCTAGTAGCAATCAGCCCCAGCATTTT.

The chain links TRBV19 to TRBJ1-3; D is undetermined. Germline CDR1 LNHDA, CDR2 SQIVND (reference sequence). There are 13 residues in the CDR3. V shed 5 bases and J shed 2 bases, with 7 bases lying between them. CDR3 sequence (DNA): TGTGCCAGTAGTCCTTCACCTGGAAACACCATATATTTT. As protein: CASSPSPGNTIYF.